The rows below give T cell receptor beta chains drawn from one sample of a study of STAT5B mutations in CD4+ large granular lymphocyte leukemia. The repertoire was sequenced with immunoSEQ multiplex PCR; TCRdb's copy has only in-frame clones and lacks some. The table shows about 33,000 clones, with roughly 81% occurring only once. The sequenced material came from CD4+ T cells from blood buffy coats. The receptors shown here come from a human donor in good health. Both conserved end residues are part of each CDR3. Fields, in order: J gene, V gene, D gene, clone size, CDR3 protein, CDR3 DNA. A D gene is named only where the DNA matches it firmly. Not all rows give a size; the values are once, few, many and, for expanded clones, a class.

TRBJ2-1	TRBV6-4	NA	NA	CASSEQGGSYNEQFF	TGTGCCAGCAGTGAGCAGGGAGGTTCCTACAATGAGCAGTTCTTC
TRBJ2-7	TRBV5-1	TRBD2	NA	CASSQGLSSYEQYF	TGCGCCAGCAGCCAGGGACTATCCTCCTACGAGCAGTACTTC
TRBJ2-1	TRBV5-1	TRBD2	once	CASSATGTRLEQFF	TGCGCCAGCAGCGCCACCGGGACTAGACTTGAGCAGTTCTTC
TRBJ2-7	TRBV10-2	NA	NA	CASSEGPSSYEQYF	TGCGCCAGCAGTGAGGGACCGAGCTCCTACGAGCAGTACTTC
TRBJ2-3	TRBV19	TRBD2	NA	CATRTSGISTDTQYF	TGTGCCACTCGGACTAGCGGGATAAGCACAGATACGCAGTATTTT
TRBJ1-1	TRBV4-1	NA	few	CASSRDSGNTEAFF	TGCGCCAGCAGCCGGGATTCAGGGAACACTGAAGCTTTCTTT
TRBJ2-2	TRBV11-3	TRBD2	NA	CASSVAGSNTGELFF	TGTGCCAGCAGCGTAGCGGGGTCGAACACCGGGGAGCTGTTTTTT
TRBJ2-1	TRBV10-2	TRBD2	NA	CASMSGTSGDEQFF	TGCGCCAGCATGTCCGGGACTAGTGGCGATGAGCAGTTCTTC
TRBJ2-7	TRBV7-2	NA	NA	CASSPSSGGGYEQYF	TGTGCCAGCAGCCCTTCTAGCGGAGGGGGGTACGAGCAGTACTTC
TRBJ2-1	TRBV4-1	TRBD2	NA	CASRAPGKRDGNEQFF	TGCGCCAGCAGGGCCCCGGGGAAGCGGGATGGTAATGAGCAGTTCTTC
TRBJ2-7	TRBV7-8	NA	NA	CASSLVPGESYEQYF	TGTGCCAGCAGCTTAGTGCCGGGGGAGTCCTACGAGCAGTACTTC
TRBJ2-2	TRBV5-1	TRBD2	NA	CASSLRSQGGLAGGNTGELFF	TGCGCCAGCAGCTTGAGGTCACAGGGCGGACTAGCGGGAGGGAACACCGGGGAGCTGTTTTTT
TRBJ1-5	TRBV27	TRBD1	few	CASSLSGGNDQPQHF	TGTGCCAGCAGTCTCTCAGGGGGCAACGATCAGCCCCAGCATTTT
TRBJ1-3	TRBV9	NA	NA	CASRSSPTPGNTIYF	TGTGCCAGCAGGTCGAGTCCGACCCCTGGAAACACCATATATTTT
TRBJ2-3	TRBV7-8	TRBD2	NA	CASSWQREADTQYF	TGTGCCAGCAGCTGGCAGCGGGAGGCAGATACGCAGTATTTT
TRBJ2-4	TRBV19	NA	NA	CASSGRNTLNIQYF	TGTGCCAGTAGTGGACGGAACACACTAAACATTCAGTACTTC
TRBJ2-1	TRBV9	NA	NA	CASSRSPTVLQFF	TGTGCCAGCAGCAGATCTCCCACAGTGCTGCAGTTCTTC
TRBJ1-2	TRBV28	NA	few	CASSLGRSYTF	TGTGCCAGCAGTTTGGGACGCAGCTACACCTTC
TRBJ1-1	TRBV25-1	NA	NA	CASSAQGQTEAFF	TGTGCCAGCAGTGCCCAGGGGCAGACTGAAGCTTTCTTT
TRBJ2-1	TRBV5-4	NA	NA	CASSTVDNEQFF	TGTGCCAGCAGCACTGTAGACAATGAGCAGTTCTTC
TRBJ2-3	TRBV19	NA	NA	CASSIPGSTDTQYF	TGTGCCAGTAGTATACCAGGGAGCACAGATACGCAGTATTTT
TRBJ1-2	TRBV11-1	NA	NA	CASTAEPFKYGYTF	TGTGCCAGCACCGCTGAACCGTTTAAGTATGGCTACACCTTC
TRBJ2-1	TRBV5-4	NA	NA	CASSGTDNEQFF	TGTGCCAGCAGCGGGACTGACAATGAGCAGTTCTTC
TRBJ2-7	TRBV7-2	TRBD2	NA	CASSFWLAGVHEQYF	TGTGCCAGCAGCTTCTGGCTAGCGGGAGTTCACGAGCAGTACTTC